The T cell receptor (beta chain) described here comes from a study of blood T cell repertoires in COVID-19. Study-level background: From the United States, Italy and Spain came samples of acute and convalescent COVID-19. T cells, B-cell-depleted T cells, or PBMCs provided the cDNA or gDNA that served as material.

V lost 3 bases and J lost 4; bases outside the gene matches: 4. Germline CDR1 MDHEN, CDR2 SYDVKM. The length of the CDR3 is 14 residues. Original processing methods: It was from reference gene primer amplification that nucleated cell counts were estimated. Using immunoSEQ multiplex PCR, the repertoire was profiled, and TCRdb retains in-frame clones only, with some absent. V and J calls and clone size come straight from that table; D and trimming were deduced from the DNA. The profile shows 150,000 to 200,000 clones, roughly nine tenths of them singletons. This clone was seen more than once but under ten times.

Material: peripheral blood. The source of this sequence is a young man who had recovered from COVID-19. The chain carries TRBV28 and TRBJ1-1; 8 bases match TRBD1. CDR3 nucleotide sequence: TGTGCCAGCAGTTTCTCTGACAGGGGCACTGAAGCTTTCTTT. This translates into CASSFSDRGTEAFF. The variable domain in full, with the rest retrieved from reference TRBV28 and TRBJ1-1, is DVKVTQSSRYLVKRTGEKVFLECVQDMDHENMFWYRQDPGLGLRLIYFSYDVKMKEKGDIPEGYSVSREKKERFSLILESASTNQTSMYLCASSFSDRGTEAFFGQGTRLTVV.